The 18 T cell receptor beta chains given below trace back to one sample, sequenced in a study of T cell repertoires in cytomegalovirus infection. TCRdb analysed the reads with MiXCR anew, one entry per CDR3 protein. This table holds about 230,000 distinct CDR3 sequences, over 20% found once. Sequencing used CD8+ T cells from PBMCs. These receptors were obtained from a human donor in good health (CMV status not recorded). Some clones in this sample may be carry-over from other donors' samples.

In its sample, this clonotype was seen many times. The chain combines TRBV27 with TRBJ2-7; D remains ambiguous. Deletions cut 5 bases from V and 1 base from J, with 12 bases between. Germline-derived CDR1 and CDR2 are MNHEY and SMNVEV (reference sequence). This CDR3 has 14 residues. The CDR3 DNA sequence: TGTGCCAGCAGTCTAGGAGAATTTTCCTACGAGCAGTACTTC. Protein sequence: CASSLGEFSYEQYF.

The CDR3 nucleotides read TGCAGCGTTGAAGATCCCCAGGGGGCTGAAGCTTTCTTT. Translating gives CSVEDPQGAEAFF. The rearrangement links TRBV29-1 to TRBJ1-1, with 7 nucleotides matching TRBD1. Germline V lookup: CDR1 SQVTM, CDR2 ANQGSEA. The ends lost 0 bases at V and 6 bases at J; junction bases unmatched: 4. This CDR3 spans 13 amino acids.

This clonotype has more than one count but fewer than ten. The rearrangement uses TRBV4-2 and TRBJ2-7, with no clear D. The CDR3 runs to 16 residues. Germline CDR1 is LGHNA and CDR2 is YNFKEQ. Trimming took off 0 bases at V and 7 bases at J, with 19 bases between the two ends. The CDR3 DNA sequence: TGTGCCAGCAGCCAAGATGGAAGCGCCCTCCTGGTGGAGCAGTACTTC. Translated: CASSQDGSALLVEQYF.

The chain is built from TRBV7-9 and TRBJ2-5; either TRBD1 or TRBD2 may fit D (5 bases each). Germline CDR1 SEHNR, CDR2 FQNEAQ (reference sequence). The CDR3 has 15 amino acids. Trimming took 3 bases from V and 0 from J, leaving 11 bases between them. CDR3 coding DNA: TGTGCCAGCAGCTTTTCCGGGGCATACCAAGAGACCCAGTACTTC. This encodes CASSFSGAYQETQYF.

This clonotype has only a few counts. The V gene is TRBV2, the J gene TRBJ2-1; D is unresolved. Between the trimmed V and J ends, which lost 4 bases and 0 bases, there was a span of 10 bases. CDR1 and CDR2 from the germline V gene are SNHLY and FYNNEI. The CDR3 is 15 amino acids. Here the CDR3 DNA reads TGTGCCAGCAGTGTCTCGACGAGCTCCTACAATGAGCAGTTCTTC. This sequence encodes CASSVSTSSYNEQFF.

This clonotype was detected only a few times. This chain links TRBV15 with TRBJ1-1; no clear D. Trimming took off 3 bases at V and 3 bases at J, with 8 bases between the two ends. Germline V CDR1 and CDR2: LNHNV, YYDKDF (reference sequence). The CDR3 is 13 residues long. The CDR3 DNA sequence: TGTGCCACCAGCAGTGGACCTTACACTGAAGCTTTCTTT. This sequence encodes CATSSGPYTEAFF.

The CDR3 loop reads CASSPASGYQETQYF. The CDR3 nucleotides read TGTGCCAGCAGTCCCGCTAGCGGGTACCAAGAGACCCAGTACTTC. The chain joins TRBV12-3 or TRBV12-4 to TRBJ2-5, with 8 nucleotides matching TRBD2. With 5 bases clipped from V and 0 bases from J, the junction kept 5 bases outside the gene matches. This CDR3 region has 15 residues.

The sample holds many counts of this clonotype. The chain has TRBV7-8 and TRBJ2-2; D remains unclear. Deletions cut 11 bases from V and 8 bases from J, with 15 bases between. CDR1 SGHVS and CDR2 FQNEAQ come from the germline V gene. The CDR3 is 12 amino acids. CDR3 loop: CAQYGSWGELFF. CDR3 in DNA: TGTGCCCAATACGGGTCCTGGGGGGAGCTGTTTTTT.

At least ten counts were recorded for this clonotype. The rearrangement links TRBV4-1 to TRBJ2-1; 11 nucleotides match TRBD2. Trimming took 4 bases from V and 9 from J; bases not matched to a gene: 8. CDR1 and CDR2 (germline): MGHRA, YSYEKL. There are 15 residues in the CDR3. The CDR3 DNA follows: TGCGCCAGCAGCCCCGACCGACTAGCGGGGCCTGAGCAGTTCTTC. It translates to CASSPDRLAGPEQFF.

The J gene is TRBJ2-7, the V gene TRBV12-3 or TRBV12-4, with D hard to call. V lost 5 bases to trimming and J lost 3 bases, with 8 bases between them. The CDR3 has 12 residues. For the CDR3, the DNA is TGTGCCAGCAGTCGCGCCTTCTACGAGCAGTACTTC. Translated, it gives CASSRAFYEQYF.

The table lists this clonotype with a few counts. V is TRBV12-3 or TRBV12-4 and J is TRBJ2-1; 7 nucleotides match TRBD2. There are 14 residues in the CDR3. V dropped 8 bases and J dropped 4; count of bases not matched to a gene: 8. The CDR3 region is CASDWGGVYNEQFF. As DNA, the CDR3 is TGTGCCAGCGACTGGGGGGGGGTATACAATGAGCAGTTCTTC.

The chain combines TRBV4-2 with TRBJ2-1; weak D call: TRBD1 (5 bases). Deletions cut 3 bases from V and 5 bases from J, with 17 bases between. CDR1 LGHNA and CDR2 YNFKEQ come from the germline V gene. CDR3 length: 16 amino acids. The CDR3 nucleotides are TGTGCCAGCAGCCATCCCGACAGTAGAAGGGACAATGAGCAGTTCTTC. Translated: CASSHPDSRRDNEQFF.

This clonotype was seen more than once but under ten times. The chain recombines TRBV7-9 with TRBJ1-3; 7 nucleotides align to TRBD1. In germline, CDR1 is SEHNR, CDR2 FQNEAQ (reference sequence). This CDR3 is 16 amino acids long. V trimming: 4 bases; J trimming: 0 bases; junction bases outside the gene matches: 6. CDR3: CASSSSTGSSGNTIYF. DNA for the CDR3: TGTGCCAGCAGCTCGTCGACAGGGAGCTCTGGAAACACCATATATTTT.

The sample holds a few counts of this clonotype. The chain has TRBV5-1 and TRBJ2-7, with TRBD2 as a possible D gene (7 bases). The germline gives CDR1 SGHRS, CDR2 YFSETQ. This CDR3 spans 15 amino acids. V gave up 2 bases and J gave up 3 bases, with 15 bases separating them. The CDR3 DNA reads TGCGCCAGCAGCTTACCGGGGGGCGATATCTACGAGCAGTACTTC. Encoded protein: CASSLPGGDIYEQYF. Full variable domain (outside the CDR3, taken from reference TRBV5-1 and TRBJ2-7): KAGVTQTPRYLIKTRGQQVTLSCSPISGHRSVSWYQQTPGQGLQFLFEYFSETQRNKGNFPGRFSGRQFSNSRSEMNVSTLELGDSALYLCASSLPGGDIYEQYFGPGTRLTVT.

Ten or more counts support this clonotype. The chain is built from TRBV28 and TRBJ2-3; D call uncertain. The CDR3 runs to 13 residues. Trimming removed 2 bases from V and 6 bases from J, with 9 bases in between. Germline V gene lookup returns CDR1 MDHEN and CDR2 SYDVKM. CDR3 region: CASSLTGHDTQYF. The CDR3 nucleotides are TGTGCCAGCAGTTTAACCGGGCACGATACGCAGTATTTT.

The genes are TRBV6-1 and TRBJ1-5, with D tentatively TRBD1 (6 bases). Germline-derived CDR1 and CDR2 are MNHNS and SASEGT. This CDR3 has 15 amino acids. V shed 11 bases and J shed 2 bases, with 19 bases lying between them. CDR3 in amino acids: CAVPGDGVGNQPQHF. The CDR3 bases are TGTGCCGTCCCAGGGGATGGGGTGGGCAATCAGCCCCAGCATTTT.

This clonotype showed up many times. The V and J genes are TRBV7-9 and TRBJ2-1; a weak D match, TRBD2 (6 bases). V gave up 1 base and J gave up 4 bases, with 8 bases separating them. Germline-derived CDR1 and CDR2 are SEHNR and FQNEAQ (reference sequence). The CDR3 extends over 14 amino acids. The CDR3 sequence: CASSLGREYNEQFF. The CDR3 region has the DNA TGTGCCAGCAGCTTAGGCCGGGAGTACAATGAGCAGTTCTTC.

The chain combines TRBV9 with TRBJ2-3; D is unclear. This CDR3 spans 15 amino acids. V gave up 0 bases and J gave up 4 bases, with 12 bases separating them. The V gene's germline CDR1 is SGDLS and CDR2 YYNGEE. The CDR3 DNA sequence: TGTGCCAGCAGCGTAGGGGGTGGTGGTGCAGATACGCAGTATTTT. Amino acids: CASSVGGGGADTQYF.